This TCR beta chain originates from a study of blood T cell repertoires in COVID-19. Across the whole study: Samples of COVID-19 (acute and convalescent) were obtained from the United States, Italy and Spain.

CDR1 and CDR2 from the germline V gene are SGDLS and YYNGEE. V shed 0 bases and J shed 7 bases, with 13 bases lying between them. The CDR3 sequence is 15 residues long. Libraries were prepared by immunoSEQ multiplex PCR; TCRdb keeps only in-frame clonotypes and omits some of them. Among tens of thousands of clones, about four fifths were seen once, and the ten largest hold roughly 5%. The clonotype was recovered from a human donor in a cohort sampled during active COVID-19. The chain carries TRBV9 and TRBJ2-2, with D maybe TRBD1 (6 bases). Source material: peripheral blood. CDR3 nucleotides: TGTGCCAGCAGCGTAGGGAACAGGGTTGTCGGGGAGCTGTTTTTT. Amino acids: CASSVGNRVVGELFF.